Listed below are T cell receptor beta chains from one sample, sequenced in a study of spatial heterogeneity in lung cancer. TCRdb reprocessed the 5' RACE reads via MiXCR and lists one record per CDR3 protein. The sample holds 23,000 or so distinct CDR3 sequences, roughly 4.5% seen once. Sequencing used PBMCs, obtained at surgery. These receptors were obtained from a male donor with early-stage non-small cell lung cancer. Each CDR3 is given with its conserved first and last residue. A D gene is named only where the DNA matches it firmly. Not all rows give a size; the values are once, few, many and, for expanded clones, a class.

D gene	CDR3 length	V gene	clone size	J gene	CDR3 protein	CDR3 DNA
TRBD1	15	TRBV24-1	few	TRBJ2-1	CATSDPGQAHNEQFF	TGTGCCACCAGTGATCCAGGACAGGCCCACAATGAGCAGTTCTTC
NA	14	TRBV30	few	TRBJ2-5	CAWSVGGAVETQYF	TGTGCCTGGAGTGTTGGCGGAGCGGTAGAGACCCAGTACTTC
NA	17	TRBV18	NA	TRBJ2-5	CASSSRREQAGEETQYF	TGTGCCAGCTCATCACGGAGGGAACAGGCCGGGGAAGAGACCCAGTACTTC
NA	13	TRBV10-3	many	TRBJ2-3	CAISESPTTVRYF	TGTGCCATCAGTGAGTCCCCAACGACTGTGCGGTATTTT
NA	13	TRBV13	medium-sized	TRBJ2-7	CASKTQGAYEQYF	TGTGCCAGCAAAACACAGGGTGCCTACGAGCAGTACTTC
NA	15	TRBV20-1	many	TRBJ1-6	CSARSEVVYNSPLHF	TGCAGTGCTAGATCTGAGGTGGTTTATAATTCACCCCTCCACTTT
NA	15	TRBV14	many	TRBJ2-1	CASSHRGTGYHEQFF	TGTGCCAGCAGCCATCGGGGCACAGGGTACCATGAGCAGTTCTTC
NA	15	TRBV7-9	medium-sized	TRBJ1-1	CASSPGWGWSTEAFF	TGTGCCAGCAGCCCTGGATGGGGCTGGAGCACTGAAGCTTTCTTT
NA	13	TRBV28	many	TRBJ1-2	CASSLYQVGAWTF	TGTGCCAGCAGTTTGTATCAGGTTGGTGCGTGGACCTTC
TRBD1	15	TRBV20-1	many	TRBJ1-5	CSASSGTGRNQPQHF	TGCAGTGCTAGTTCCGGGACAGGGAGGAATCAGCCCCAGCATTTT
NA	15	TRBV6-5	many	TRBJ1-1	CASSYSSAPNTEAFF	TGTGCCAGCAGTTACTCTAGTGCGCCGAACACTGAAGCTTTCTTT
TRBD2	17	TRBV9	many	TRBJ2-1	CASSVGSISGGTAEQFF	TGTGCCAGCAGCGTAGGTTCTATTTCGGGGGGGACGGCTGAGCAGTTCTTC
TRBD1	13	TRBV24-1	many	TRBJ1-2	CATSDNTGGGYTF	TGTGCCACCAGTGATAACACAGGGGGCGGCTACACCTTC
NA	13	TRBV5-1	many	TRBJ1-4	CASCREVGEKLFF	TGCGCCAGCTGTAGGGAGGTTGGTGAAAAACTGTTTTTT
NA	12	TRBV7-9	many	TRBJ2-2	CASSPNTGELFF	TGTGCCAGCAGCCCCAACACCGGGGAGCTGTTTTTT
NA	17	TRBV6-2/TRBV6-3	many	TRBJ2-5	CASSYLKGGGRQETQYF	TGTGCCAGCAGTTACCTCAAGGGCGGGGGCCGGCAAGAGACCCAGTACTTC
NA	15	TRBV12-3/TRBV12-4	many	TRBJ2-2	CASSLISTNTGELFF	TGTGCCAGCAGTTTGATATCTACGAACACCGGGGAGCTGTTTTTT
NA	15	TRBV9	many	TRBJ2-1	CASSEDRSSYNEQFF	TGTGCCAGCAGCGAGGACAGAAGCTCCTACAATGAGCAGTTCTTC
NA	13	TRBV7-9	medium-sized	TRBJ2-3	CASRAEATDTQYF	TGTGCCAGCAGAGCGGAAGCCACAGATACGCAGTATTTT
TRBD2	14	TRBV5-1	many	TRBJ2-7	CASSPRTSGYEQYF	TGCGCCAGCAGCCCGAGGACTAGCGGCTACGAGCAGTACTTC
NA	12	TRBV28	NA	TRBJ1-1	CASRDMNTEAFF	TGTGCCAGCAGAGACATGAACACTGAAGCTTTCTTT
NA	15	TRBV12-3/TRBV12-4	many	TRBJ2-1	CASSLRGSSYNEQFF	TGTGCCAGCAGTTTGAGGGGGAGTAGCTACAATGAGCAGTTCTTC
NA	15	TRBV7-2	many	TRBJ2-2	CASSLTRGDTGELFF	TGTGCCAGCAGCCTCACCAGGGGGGACACCGGGGAGCTGTTTTTT
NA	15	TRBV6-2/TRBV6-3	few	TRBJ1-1	CASSYPEEWSTEAFF	TGTGCCAGCAGTTACCCTGAGGAATGGTCCACTGAAGCTTTCTTT
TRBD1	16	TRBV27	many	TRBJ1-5	CASSSLRQGGNQPQHF	TGTGCCAGCAGTTCCCTCAGACAGGGTGGCAATCAGCCCCAGCATTTT
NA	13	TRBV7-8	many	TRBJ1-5	CASSSDRNQPQHF	TGTGCCAGCAGCTCCGACAGAAATCAGCCCCAGCATTTT
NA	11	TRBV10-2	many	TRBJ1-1	CASGGRTEAFF	TGCGCCAGTGGGGGACGGACTGAAGCTTTCTTT
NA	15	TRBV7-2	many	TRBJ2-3	CASSLVFWGTDTQYF	TGTGCCAGCAGCTTAGTATTCTGGGGCACAGATACGCAGTATTTT
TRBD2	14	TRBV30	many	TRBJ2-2	CALRREGLTGELFF	TGTGCCTTAAGGCGGGAGGGCCTCACCGGGGAGCTGTTTTTT
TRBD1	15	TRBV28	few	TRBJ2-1	CASSPQGQGGNEQFF	TGTGCCAGCAGTCCCCAAGGACAGGGTGGAAATGAGCAGTTCTTC
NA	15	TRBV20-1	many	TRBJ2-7	CSARSVQAAPYEQYF	TGCAGTGCTAGGTCGGTACAGGCTGCACCCTACGAGCAGTACTTC
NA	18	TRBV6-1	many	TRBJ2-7	CASSDYPEAGTGNYEQYF	TGTGCCAGCAGTGACTATCCGGAGGCAGGGACGGGAAACTACGAGCAGTACTTC
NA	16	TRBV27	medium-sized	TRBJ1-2	CASSWTRAAANYGYTF	TGTGCCAGCAGTTGGACGAGGGCCGCAGCTAACTATGGCTACACCTTC
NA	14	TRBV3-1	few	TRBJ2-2	CASSPVEFSGELFF	TGTGCCAGCAGCCCGGTCGAGTTCTCCGGGGAGCTGTTTTTT
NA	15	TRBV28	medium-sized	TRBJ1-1	CASSTFSAMNTEAFF	TGTGCCAGCAGTACATTCTCCGCGATGAACACTGAAGCTTTCTTT
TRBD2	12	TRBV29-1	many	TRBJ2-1	CSVESGGNEQFF	TGCAGCGTTGAGTCGGGGGGGAATGAGCAGTTCTTC
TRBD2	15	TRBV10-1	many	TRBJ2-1	CASSGGLAGADEQFF	TGCGCCAGCAGTGGAGGACTAGCGGGAGCGGATGAGCAGTTCTTC
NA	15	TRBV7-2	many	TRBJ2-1	CASSPRYLDRNEQFF	TGTGCCAGCAGCCCACGTTATCTGGATCGCAATGAGCAGTTCTTC
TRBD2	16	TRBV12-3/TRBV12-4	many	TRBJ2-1	CASSPRGAGGLDEQFF	TGTGCCAGCAGCCCCCGGGGAGCGGGAGGGCTCGATGAGCAGTTCTTC
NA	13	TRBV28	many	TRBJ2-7	CASSSSTALGQYF	TGTGCCAGCAGTTCATCGACAGCTTTGGGGCAGTACTTC
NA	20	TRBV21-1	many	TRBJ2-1	CASSKALIWGTSGDYNEQFF	TGTGCCAGCAGCAAAGCCCTGATTTGGGGGACTAGCGGGGACTACAATGAGCAGTTCTTC
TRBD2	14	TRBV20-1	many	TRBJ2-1	CSATTSGLGDEQFF	TGCAGTGCTACGACTAGCGGGCTGGGCGATGAGCAGTTCTTC
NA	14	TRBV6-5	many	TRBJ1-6	CASSASSYNSPLHF	TGTGCCAGCAGCGCCAGCTCCTATAATTCACCCCTCCACTTT
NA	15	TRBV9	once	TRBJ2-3	CASRPPGGSTDTQYF	TGTGCCAGCCGCCCTCCCGGGGGTAGCACAGATACGCAGTATTTT
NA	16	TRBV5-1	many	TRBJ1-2	CASRSAYGGGNYGYTF	TGCGCCAGCAGATCGGCCTACGGGGGCGGTAACTATGGCTACACCTTC
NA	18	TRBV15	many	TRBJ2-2	CATSSNQGMASPAGELFF	TGTGCCACCAGCTCTAACCAGGGTATGGCATCCCCCGCCGGGGAGCTGTTTTTT
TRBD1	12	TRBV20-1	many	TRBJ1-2	CSAYQGAGGYTF	TGCAGTGCTTATCAGGGGGCCGGTGGCTACACCTTC
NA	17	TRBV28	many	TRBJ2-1	CASSLGVVGRRGNEQFF	TGTGCCAGCAGTTTGGGGGTGGTGGGGAGGAGGGGCAATGAGCAGTTCTTC
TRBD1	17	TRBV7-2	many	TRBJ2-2	CASSLVRQGASTGELFF	TGTGCCAGCAGCTTAGTCAGGCAGGGGGCGAGCACCGGGGAGCTGTTTTTT
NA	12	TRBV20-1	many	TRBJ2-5	CSGPKYQETQYF	TGCAGTGGGCCTAAGTACCAAGAGACCCAGTACTTC
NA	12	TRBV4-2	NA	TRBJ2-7	CASSQDRYEQYF	TGTGCCAGCAGCCAAGATCGCTACGAGCAGTACTTC